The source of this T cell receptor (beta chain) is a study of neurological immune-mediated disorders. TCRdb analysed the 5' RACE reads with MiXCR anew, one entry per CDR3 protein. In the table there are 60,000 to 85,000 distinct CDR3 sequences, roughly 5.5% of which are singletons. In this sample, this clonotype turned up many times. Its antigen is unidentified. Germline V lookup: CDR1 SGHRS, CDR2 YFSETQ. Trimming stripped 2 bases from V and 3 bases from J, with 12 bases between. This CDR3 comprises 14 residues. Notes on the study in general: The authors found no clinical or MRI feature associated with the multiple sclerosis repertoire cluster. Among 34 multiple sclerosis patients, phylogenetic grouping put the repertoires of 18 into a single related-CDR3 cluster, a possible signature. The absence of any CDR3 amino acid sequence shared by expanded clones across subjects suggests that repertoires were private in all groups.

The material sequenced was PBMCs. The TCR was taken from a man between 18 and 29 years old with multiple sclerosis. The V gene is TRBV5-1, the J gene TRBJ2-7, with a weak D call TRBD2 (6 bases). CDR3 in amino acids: CASSFSGEYYEQYF. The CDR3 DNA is TGCGCCAGCAGCTTTAGCGGAGAATACTACGAGCAGTACTTC.